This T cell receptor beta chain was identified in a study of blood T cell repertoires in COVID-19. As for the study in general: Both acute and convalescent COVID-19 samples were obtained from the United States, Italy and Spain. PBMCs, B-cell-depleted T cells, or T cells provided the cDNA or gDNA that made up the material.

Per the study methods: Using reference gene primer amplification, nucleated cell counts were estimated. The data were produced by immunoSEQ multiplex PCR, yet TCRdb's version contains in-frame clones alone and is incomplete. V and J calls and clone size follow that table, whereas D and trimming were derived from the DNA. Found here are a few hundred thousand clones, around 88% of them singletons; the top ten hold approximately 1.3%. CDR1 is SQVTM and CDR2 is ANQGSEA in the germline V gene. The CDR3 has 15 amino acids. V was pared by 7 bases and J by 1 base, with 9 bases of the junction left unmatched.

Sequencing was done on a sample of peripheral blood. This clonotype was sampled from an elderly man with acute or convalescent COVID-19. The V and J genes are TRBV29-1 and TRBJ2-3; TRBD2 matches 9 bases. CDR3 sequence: CSGGSGRFGTDTQYF. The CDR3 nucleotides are TGCAGCGGTGGTAGCGGGAGATTCGGCACAGATACGCAGTATTTT.